The present TCR beta chain was sequenced within a study of T-cell memory formation after mild COVID-19. MiXCR, applied by TCRdb to the 5' RACE reads, yields one record per CDR3 protein. This table holds 200,000 or so distinct CDR3 sequences, over 7.5% found once. This clonotype was picked up a small number of times. The target antigen is unknown. Whole-study results and caveats: Clones that contracted from day 15 to 85 had balanced CD4/CD8; later expanders were CD4+ biased. Pre-infection memory harbored some responding clones, suggesting cross-reactive memory joined. CD4+ clones that contracted lay mainly in CM and EM; CD8+ ones lay in EMRA.

Trimming took 5 bases from V and 2 from J; bases not matched to a gene: 4. This CDR3 contains 14 residues. This chain links TRBV12-3 or TRBV12-4 with TRBJ2-3; 7 bases line up with TRBD2. The sequenced material came from PBMCs or a T cell subset sorted from them (not recorded which). This receptor was identified in a man in his late teens or twenties who had mild COVID-19 (a few samples of this study predate the infection). Cell type and time point are not known. For the CDR3, the DNA is TGTGCCAGCAGTGGGACTACCCACACAGATACGCAGTATTTT. Translation gives CASSGTTHTDTQYF.